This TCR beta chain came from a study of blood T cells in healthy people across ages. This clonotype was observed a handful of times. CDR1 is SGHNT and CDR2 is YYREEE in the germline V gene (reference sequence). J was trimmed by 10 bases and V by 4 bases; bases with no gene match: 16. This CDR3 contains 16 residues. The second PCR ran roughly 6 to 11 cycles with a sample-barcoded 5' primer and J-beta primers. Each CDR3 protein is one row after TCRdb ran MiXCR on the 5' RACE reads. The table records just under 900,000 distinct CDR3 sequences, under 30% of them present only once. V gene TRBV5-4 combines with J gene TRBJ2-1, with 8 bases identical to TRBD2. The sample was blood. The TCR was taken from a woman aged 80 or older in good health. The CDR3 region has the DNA TGTGCCAGCAGCCAGAATCCGGGGGCGGGGGGCATCGAGCAGTTCTTC. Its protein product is CASSQNPGAGGIEQFF.